The clone carrying this T cell receptor (beta chain) was observed a single time. These data originate in a study of blood T cell repertoires in COVID-19. The CDR3 sequence is 13 residues long. V was clipped by 6 bases and J by 2 bases, with 8 bases between them. Methods used by the authors: Counts of nucleated cells, estimated from reference gene primer amplification, were obtained. Libraries were prepared by immunoSEQ multiplex PCR; TCRdb keeps only in-frame clonotypes and omits some of them. That table is the source of V, J and clone size, and D and trimming were worked out from the DNA. This sample has more than 250,000 clones, with 88% found just once.

The chain has TRBV12-3 or TRBV12-4 and TRBJ1-5, with D uncertain. This receptor was obtained from a human donor in a cohort sampled during active COVID-19. Material: peripheral blood. CDR3 DNA: TGTGCCAGCAGGAGTAATCGCAATCAGCCCCAGCATTTT. Protein product: CASRSNRNQPQHF.